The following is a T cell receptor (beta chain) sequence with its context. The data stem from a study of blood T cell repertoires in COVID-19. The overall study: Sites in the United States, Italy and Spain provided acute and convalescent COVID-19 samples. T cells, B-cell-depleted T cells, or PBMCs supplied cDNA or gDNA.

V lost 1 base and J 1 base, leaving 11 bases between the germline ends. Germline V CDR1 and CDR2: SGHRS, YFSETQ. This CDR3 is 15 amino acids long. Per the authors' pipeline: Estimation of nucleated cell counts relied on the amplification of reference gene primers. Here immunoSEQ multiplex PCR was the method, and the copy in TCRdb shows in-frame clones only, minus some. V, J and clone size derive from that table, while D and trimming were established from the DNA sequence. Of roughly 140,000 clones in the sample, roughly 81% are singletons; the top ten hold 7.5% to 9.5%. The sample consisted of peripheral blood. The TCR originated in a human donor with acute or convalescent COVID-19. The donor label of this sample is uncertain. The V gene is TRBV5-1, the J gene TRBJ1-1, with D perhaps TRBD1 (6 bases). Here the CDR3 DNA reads TGCGCCAGCAGCTTGTCTGGGACACAGAACACTGAAGCTTTCTTT. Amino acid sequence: CASSLSGTQNTEAFF.